The 10 T cell receptor beta chains reported below all come from one sample, sequenced in a study of T cells in Graves' hyperthyroidism and ophthalmopathy. TCR beta CDR3 regions were amplified from RNA. TCR CDR3 regions were first amplified by RT-PCR with HTBI primers. MiXCR, run by TCRdb on the multiplex PCR reads, gives a single entry per CDR3 protein. The sample has about 480,000 distinct CDR3 sequences, 24% seen once; the top ten hold approximately 10%. Sequencing was done on a sample of blood. The receptors here all came from a woman aged 25 to 39 with Graves' ophthalmopathy.

This clonotype was counted between two and nine times. This chain links TRBV6-5 with TRBJ1-2; D is ambiguous. The V gene lost 2 bases and the J gene lost 5 bases, with 15 bases spanning the gap. The CDR3 runs 15 residues. CDR1 is MNHEY, CDR2 SVGAGI, per germline. The CDR3 DNA sequence: TGTGCCAGCAGTTACACATGGGTCTCGCGATATGGCTACACCTTC. Translated, it gives CASSYTWVSRYGYTF.

Many counts were recorded for this clonotype. The rearrangement links TRBV27 to TRBJ2-7; D might be TRBD1 (6 bases). The CDR3 has 14 amino acids. Germline-derived CDR1 and CDR2 are MNHEY and SMNVEV (reference sequence). V lost 1 base and J lost 3, with 10 bases in between. CDR3: CASSLWQGSYEQYF. CDR3 nucleotide sequence: TGTGCCAGCAGTTTATGGCAGGGGAGCTACGAGCAGTACTTC.

This clonotype showed up just a few times. The J gene is TRBJ1-1, the V gene TRBV18; 10 bases align to TRBD1. This CDR3 has 16 residues. The V gene end was trimmed by 4 bases and the J gene end by 1 base; junction bases not matched to a gene: 6. Germline V lookup: CDR1 KGHSH, CDR2 LQKENI. The CDR3 DNA reads TGTGCCAGCTCACAAACGGGACAGGGGCCGAACACTGAAGCTTTCTTT. As protein: CASSQTGQGPNTEAFF.

This clonotype has at least ten counts. V and J are TRBV29-1 and TRBJ1-2, with D maybe TRBD1 (5 bases). This CDR3 spans 16 amino acids. The V gene's germline CDR1 is SQVTM and CDR2 ANQGSEA. Trimming removed 0 bases at V and 1 base at J, with 15 bases between. CDR3 region: CSVEDVRDSNNYGYTF. CDR3 DNA sequence: TGCAGCGTTGAAGATGTTCGAGACAGCAATAACTATGGCTACACCTTC.

This clonotype was counted at least ten times. This chain uses TRBV9 with TRBJ1-5, with TRBD1 matching 9 bases. After removal of 4 bases from V and 3 bases from J, the junction contained 17 bases not matched to a gene. Germline lookup yields CDR1 SGDLS and CDR2 YYNGEE. The CDR3 has 19 amino acids. The CDR3 spells CASSLRETRDRANNQPQHF. For the CDR3, the DNA is TGTGCCAGCAGCCTAAGAGAGACCCGGGACAGGGCTAACAATCAGCCCCAGCATTTT.

This chain links TRBV27 with TRBJ2-7; D unclear. Germline V gene data show CDR1 as MNHEY and CDR2 as SMNVEV (reference sequence). The CDR3 runs 11 residues. V lost 6 bases and J 7 bases, leaving 10 bases between the germline ends. CDR3 amino acids: CASRMGREQYF. The DNA of the CDR3 is TGTGCCAGCAGGATGGGCCGGGAGCAGTACTTC.

The sample holds many counts of this clonotype. V is TRBV28 and J is TRBJ1-5, with D uncertain. The CDR3 runs 16 residues. From germline, CDR1 is MDHEN and CDR2 SYDVKM. V gave up 6 bases and J gave up 0 bases, with 15 bases separating them. This CDR3 is CASSLPTRYSNQPQHF. In nucleotides, the CDR3 is TGTGCCAGCAGCTTACCTACACGATATAGCAATCAGCCCCAGCATTTT.

This clonotype has ten or more counts. The chain combines TRBV20-1 with TRBJ1-5; D may be TRBD1 (6 bases). V shed 3 bases and J shed 9 bases, with 21 bases lying between them. Germline lookup yields CDR1 DFQATT and CDR2 SNEGSKA (reference sequence). The CDR3 length is 15 residues. The CDR3, as DNA: TGCAGTGCTAGGAATCGGGGACGGGGGCAGTTGCCCCAGCATTTT. Encoded protein: CSARNRGRGQLPQHF.

V is TRBV28 and J is TRBJ2-7, with TRBD1 as a possible D gene (6 bases). V was cut by 4 bases and J by 3 bases, with 16 bases left in between. The CDR3 covers 15 residues. CDR1 is MDHEN and CDR2 is SYDVKM in the germline V gene. The CDR3 region has the DNA TGTGCCAGCAGTTGGGACATCTACGAAAGCTACGAGCAGTACTTC. Its protein product is CASSWDIYESYEQYF.

V usage is TRBV6-1 and J usage is TRBJ2-7; 7 nucleotides line up with TRBD1. The CDR3 sequence is 14 residues long. J was trimmed by 3 bases and V by 6 bases; bases with no gene match: 8. CDR1 and CDR2 (germline): MNHNS, SASEGT. The CDR3 protein is CASRGWDRHYEQYF. CDR3 nucleotides: TGTGCCAGCAGGGGTTGGGACAGACACTACGAGCAGTACTTC.